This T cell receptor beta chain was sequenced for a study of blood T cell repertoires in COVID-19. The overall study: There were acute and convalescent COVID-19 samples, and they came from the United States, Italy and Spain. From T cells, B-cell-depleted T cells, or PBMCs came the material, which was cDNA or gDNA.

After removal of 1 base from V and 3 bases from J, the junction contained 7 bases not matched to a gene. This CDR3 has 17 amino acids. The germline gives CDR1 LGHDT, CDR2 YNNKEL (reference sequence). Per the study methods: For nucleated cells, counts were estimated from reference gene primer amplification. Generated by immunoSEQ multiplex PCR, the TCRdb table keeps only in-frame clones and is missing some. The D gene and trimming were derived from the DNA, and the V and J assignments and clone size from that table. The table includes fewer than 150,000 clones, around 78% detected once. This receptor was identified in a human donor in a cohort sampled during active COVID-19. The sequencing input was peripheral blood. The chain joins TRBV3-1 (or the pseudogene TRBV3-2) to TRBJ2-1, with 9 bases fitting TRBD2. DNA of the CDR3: TGTGCCAGCAGCCAAGGATGGGGAGCGGGGGGCTACAATGAGCAGTTCTTC. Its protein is CASSQGWGAGGYNEQFF.